The 12 T cell receptor beta chains reported below all come from one sample, sequenced in a study of monozygotic twins with cystic fibrosis. Assay: immunoSEQ multiplex PCR; the TCRdb copy retains only in-frame clones and omits some. The table lists roughly 7,900 clones, roughly 94% of them singletons. Input material: blood. All receptors derive from a boy aged 2-15 years with cystic fibrosis.

DNA of the CDR3: TGTGCCAGCAGCTTAGCAGCGGTCCCCACAGATACGCAGTATTTT. The encoded protein is CASSLAAVPTDTQYF. The chain is built from TRBV7-2 and TRBJ2-3; a possible D gene is TRBD2 (5 bases). The V gene lost 0 bases and the J gene lost 2 bases, with 9 bases spanning the gap. Germline lookup yields CDR1 SGHTA and CDR2 FQGNSA. The CDR3 is 15 amino acids.

This clone has a handful of counts. The chain couples TRBV7-9 to TRBJ1-2; D unresolved. With 1 base removed from V and 6 bases from J, the gap between germline ends came to 6 bases. CDR1 and CDR2 from the germline V gene are SEHNR and FQNEAQ (reference sequence). The CDR3 has 12 amino acids. In nucleotides, the CDR3 is TGTGCCAGCAGCTTAGGGGGTAATGGCTACACCTTC. Its translation: CASSLGGNGYTF.

The chain joins TRBV7-9 to TRBJ2-7; D gene uncertain. Germline CDR1 reads SEHNR; CDR2 reads FQNEAQ (reference sequence). V shed 5 bases and J shed 6 bases, with 14 bases lying between them. The CDR3 length is 13 residues. As DNA, the CDR3 is TGTGCCAGCAGCCAACCCCCCAACAGCGAGCAGTACTTC. This gives the protein CASSQPPNSEQYF. Full variable domain (outside the CDR3, taken from reference TRBV7-9 and TRBJ2-7): DTGVSQNPRHKITKRGQNVTFRCDPISEHNRLYWYRQTLGQGPEFLTYFQNEAQLEKSRLLSDRFSAERPKGSFSTLEIQRTEQGDSAMYLCASSQPPNSEQYFGPGTRLTVT.

This chain uses TRBV7-8 with TRBJ2-1, with TRBD1 matching 7 bases. Germline lookup yields CDR1 SGHVS and CDR2 FQNEAQ. V was pared by 5 bases and J by 3 bases, with 7 bases of the junction left unmatched. The CDR3 is made up of 15 amino acids. CDR3 sequence (DNA): TGTGCCAGCAGCCTGGGACAGACATTCTACAATGAGCAGTTCTTC. Protein: CASSLGQTFYNEQFF. Combining the CDR3 with reference TRBV7-8 and TRBJ2-1 gives the whole variable domain GAGVSQSPRYKVAKRGQDVALRCDPISGHVSLFWYQQALGQGPEFLTYFQNEAQLDKSGLPSDRFFAERPEGSVSTLKIQRTQQEDSAVYLCASSLGQTFYNEQFFGPGTRLTVL.

This chain joins TRBV7-2 and TRBJ2-3; TRBD1 or TRBD2 may be the D gene (5 bases each). Looked up from germline, CDR1 is SGHTA and CDR2 is FQGNSA. The ends were cut back, 11 bases at V and 0 bases at J, with 12 bases in the middle. The CDR3 runs to 13 residues. The CDR3, as DNA: TGTGCCGCCGGGACCCCTAGCACAGATACGCAGTATTTT. Translating gives CAAGTPSTDTQYF.

V is TRBV11-2 and J is TRBJ2-1; 8 positions agree with TRBD1. Germline V lookup: CDR1 SGHAT, CDR2 FQNNGV. The trim removed 3 bases at V and 6 bases at J, leaving 7 bases unmatched. CDR3 length equals 15 residues. DNA of the CDR3: TGTGCCAGCAGCTTCGGGACAGGAGAAACCAATGAGCAGTTCTTC. Its translation is CASSFGTGETNEQFF.

This chain connects TRBV4-1 to TRBJ1-5; D not resolved. CDR1 is MGHRA and CDR2 is YSYEKL in the germline V gene. With 0 bases removed from V and 1 base from J, the gap between germline ends came to 13 bases. This CDR3 region has 17 residues. The DNA of the CDR3 is TGCGCCAGCAGCCAAGATCTGGAAGTAACAAGCAATCAGCCCCAGCATTTT. This translates into CASSQDLEVTSNQPQHF.

This clone was counted once. The J gene is TRBJ1-1, the V gene TRBV5-1, with TRBD1 matching 7 bases. The CDR3 covers 14 residues. Trimming at V came to 1 base and at J to 0 bases, leaving 0 bases not matched to a gene. The germline CDR1 and CDR2 sequences are SGHRS and YFSETQ. CDR3 sequence: CASSLTGVNTEAFF. The CDR3 nucleotides are TGCGCCAGCAGCTTGACAGGGGTGAACACTGAAGCTTTCTTT.

The chain uses TRBV6-5 and TRBJ1-2, with a weak D call TRBD1 (6 bases). The CDR3 spans 13 residues. The germline CDR1 and CDR2 sequences are MNHEY and SVGAGI. Trimming stripped 5 bases from V and 8 bases from J, with 15 bases between. This CDR3 is CASSTRQDRGYTF. CDR3 bases: TGTGCCAGCAGTACCCGACAGGATCGAGGCTACACCTTC.

This rearrangement joins TRBV20-1 to TRBJ1-2; D gene uncertain. CDR3 length: 11 residues. Germline V gene sequence: CDR1 DFQATT, CDR2 SNEGSKA (reference sequence). The V and J ends lost 3 bases and 6 bases respectively, with 8 bases between them. This chain's CDR3 is CSASGDNGYTF. The CDR3 DNA sequence: TGCAGTGCTAGCGGGGATAATGGCTACACCTTC.

The chain recombines TRBV5-1 with TRBJ2-5; TRBD1 might be the D (5 bases). This CDR3 comprises 15 residues. Looked up from germline, CDR1 is SGHRS and CDR2 is YFSETQ. V was pared by 0 bases and J by 1 base, with 10 bases between. The CDR3 loop reads CASSLDPGFQETQYF. The DNA for the CDR3 is TGCGCCAGCAGCTTGGATCCAGGGTTCCAAGAGACCCAGTACTTC.

V usage is TRBV5-1 and J usage is TRBJ2-5; 8 nucleotides agree with TRBD1. Per the germline V gene, CDR1 is SGHRS and CDR2 is YFSETQ. The CDR3 loop spans 14 amino acids. J was trimmed by 3 bases and V by 4 bases; bases with no gene match: 5. CDR3 protein: CASSLGTGKETQYF. The CDR3 coding sequence is TGCGCCAGCAGCCTCGGGACAGGAAAAGAGACCCAGTACTTC.